This T cell receptor beta chain was captured in a study of T-cell reconstitution after alpha-beta-depleted transplantation in children. Unique molecular identifiers featured in how the TCRbeta library was prepared. TCRdb used MiXCR to reprocess the PCR reads, holding one entry per CDR3 protein. The table shows roughly 500,000 distinct CDR3 sequences, with 15% to 20% occurring only once. The receptor's source is a human donor who donated a stem cell graft to a child with acute lymphoblastic leukemia. This specimen consisted of PBMCs from the stem cell graft donor, obtained from the stem cell graft.

The CDR3 sequence: CSAVEQGFSGNTIYF. CDR3 nucleotide sequence: TGCAGTGCAGTTGAACAGGGCTTCTCTGGAAACACCATATATTTT. V is TRBV20-1 and J is TRBJ1-3, with a tentative D call TRBD1 (6 bases). The CDR3 is 15 residues long. Trimming left V 6 bases short and J 0 bases short, with 15 bases between. The germline V gene has CDR1 DFQATT and CDR2 SNEGSKA (reference sequence).